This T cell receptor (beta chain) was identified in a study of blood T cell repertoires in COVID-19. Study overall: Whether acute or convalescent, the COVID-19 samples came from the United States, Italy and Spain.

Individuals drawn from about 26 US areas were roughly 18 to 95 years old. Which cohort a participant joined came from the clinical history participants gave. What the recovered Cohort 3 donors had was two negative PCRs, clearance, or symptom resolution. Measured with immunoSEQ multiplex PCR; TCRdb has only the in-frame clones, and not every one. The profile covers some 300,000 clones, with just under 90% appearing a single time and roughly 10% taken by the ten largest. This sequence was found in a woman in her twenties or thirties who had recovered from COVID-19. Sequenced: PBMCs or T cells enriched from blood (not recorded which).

The CDR3 bases are TGTGCCTGGAGCTATGGCGGGCGAAACACCATATATTTT. Its protein is CAWSYGGRNTIYF. V gene TRBV30 combines with J gene TRBJ1-3; D is undetermined. V lost 3 bases to trimming and J lost 5 bases, with 11 bases between them. Germline CDR1 and CDR2: GTSNPN and SVGIG (reference sequence). The CDR3 extends over 13 amino acids.